This entry describes one T cell receptor (beta chain). Its antigen is as yet unknown. This record belongs to a study of human T cells and chemical hapten exposure. Study results and limitations: Sensitizing to DPC left TCRs with a frequency above 1 in 1000 unaltered.

Germline V gene lookup returns CDR1 SGHAT and CDR2 FQNNGV. Trimming at V came to 0 bases and at J to 2 bases, leaving 5 bases not matched to a gene. There are 16 residues in the CDR3. Noted time point: healthy volunteer bleed at 6 weeks. Unfractionated whole blood was the source of the extracted total RNA. Individual cDNA molecules in this library carried unique molecular identifiers. Authors' data handling: Counts of TCRs in each sample centred on a median of around 99,000 and extended from about 24,000 to 680,000. One entry per CDR3 protein results from TCRdb running MiXCR on the RACE reads. These V and J calls originate from TCRdb's pipeline instead of the authors' own analysis. The table lists about 65,000 distinct CDR3 sequences, about 5.7% of them singletons.

Sequencing used whole blood. This sequence was found in a female donor in good health. Some clones in this sample may be carry-over from other donors' samples. The gene calls are TRBV11-2 and TRBJ2-3; TRBD2 matches 7 bases. For the CDR3, the DNA is TGTGCCAGCAGCTTAGATGGGGGGGAGATCACAGATACGCAGTATTTT. It yields the protein CASSLDGGEITDTQYF.